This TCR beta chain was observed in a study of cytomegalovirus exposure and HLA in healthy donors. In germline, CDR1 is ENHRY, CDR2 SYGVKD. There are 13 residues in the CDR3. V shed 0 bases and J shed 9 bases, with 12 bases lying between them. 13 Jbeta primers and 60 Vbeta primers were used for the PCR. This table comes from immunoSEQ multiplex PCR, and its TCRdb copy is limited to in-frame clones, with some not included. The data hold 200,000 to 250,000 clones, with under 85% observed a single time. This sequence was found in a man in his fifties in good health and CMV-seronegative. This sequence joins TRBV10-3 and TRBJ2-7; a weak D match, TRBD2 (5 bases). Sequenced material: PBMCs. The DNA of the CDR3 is TGTGCCATCAGTGAGTCTGAGGGCCTGGGGCAGTACTTC. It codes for CAISESEGLGQYF.